The 16 T cell receptor beta chains below were found in one sample sequenced in a study of cytomegalovirus exposure and HLA in healthy donors (dated by TCRdb to 2017 to 2019). Library preparation employed the immunoSEQ multiplex PCR assay. For the multiplex PCR, a mixture combining 60 forward primers for TCR Vbeta segments and 13 reverse primers for TCR Jbeta segments was used. This immuneACCESS table, as held by TCRdb, lists in-frame sequences with V and J called but not all clones. Of the missing ones, under half trace to an unresolved V gene in checked studies; the others have no known cause. The sample profile shows fewer than 150,000 clones; around 77% of them were found once. Clones ranked in the top ten supply 5.4% of the sample. The source material was PBMCs. These receptors originate from a woman in her 30s in good health and CMV-seropositive.

This clone came up a few times. The chain uses TRBV30 and TRBJ1-6; 9 bases map to TRBD1. Germline V gene sequence: CDR1 GTSNPN, CDR2 SVGIG (reference sequence). V was pared by 4 bases and J by 7 bases, with 5 bases of the junction left unmatched. This CDR3 region has 14 residues. The CDR3 coding sequence is TGTGCCTGGAAACAGGGGGCTGCAAATTCACCCCTCCACTTT. Its protein is CAWKQGAANSPLHF.

This clone appeared once. This chain uses TRBV28 with TRBJ2-1; tentative D call: TRBD1 (5 bases). V was cut by 6 bases and J by 1 base, with 16 bases left in between. The CDR3 has 16 residues. Germline V gene sequence: CDR1 MDHEN, CDR2 SYDVKM. CDR3: CASRSDSDRSYNEQFF. CDR3 in DNA: TGTGCCAGCAGGTCAGACAGTGATCGATCCTACAATGAGCAGTTCTTC.

This chain joins TRBV5-1 and TRBJ2-5; TRBD2 matches 8 bases. Germline trimming cut 4 bases from V and 5 bases from J; bases unmatched to any gene: 13. Per the germline V gene, CDR1 is SGHRS and CDR2 is YFSETQ. The CDR3 extends over 16 amino acids. The CDR3 DNA is TGCGCCAGCAGCCCGGGACTAGTAGAGTTTCGGGAGACCCAGTACTTC. It codes for CASSPGLVEFRETQYF.

This clone was counted between two and nine times. The chain combines TRBV7-9 with TRBJ2-5; tentatively, D is TRBD1 (5 bases). V lost 3 bases and J lost 2, with 13 bases in between. The germline CDR1 and CDR2 sequences are SEHNR and FQNEAQ (reference sequence). This CDR3 region has 15 residues. The CDR3 sequence: CASSFSRDPQETQYF. CDR3 nucleotides: TGTGCCAGCAGCTTCTCCAGGGATCCTCAAGAGACCCAGTACTTC.

This clone was seen more than once but under ten times. The chain links TRBV7-9 to TRBJ2-7, with a possible D match to TRBD2 (6 bases). V lost 0 bases to trimming and J lost 4 bases, with 16 bases between them. Germline V gives CDR1 SEHNR, CDR2 FQNEAQ (reference sequence). CDR3 length: 16 amino acids. The CDR3 loop reads CASSLAHGGVGYEQYF. CDR3 coding DNA: TGTGCCAGCAGCTTAGCGCACGGGGGAGTAGGGTACGAGCAGTACTTC.

The genes are TRBV6-1 and TRBJ1-2, with 8 bases that match TRBD1. With V trimmed by 4 bases and J by 1 base, 14 bases remained unmatched. CDR1 MNHNS and CDR2 SASEGT come from the germline V gene. CDR3 length: 18 amino acids. CDR3 in amino acids: CASSADDRGRPFNYGYTF. The DNA of the CDR3 is TGTGCCAGCAGTGCGGACGACAGGGGCCGTCCCTTTAACTATGGCTACACCTTC.

In regard to this clone: Other DNA sequences of this sample code for an identical CDR3. The V call is TRBV7-9, the J call TRBJ2-7, with D tentatively TRBD2 (6 bases). The CDR3 totals 16 residues. Per germline, CDR1 SEHNR and CDR2 FQNEAQ (reference sequence). Deletions cut 0 bases from V and 5 bases from J, with 17 bases between. CDR3 residues: CASSLAIGSSGHEQYF. In DNA, the CDR3 is TGTGCCAGCAGCTTAGCGATTGGCAGTAGCGGCCACGAGCAGTACTTC.

This clone has only a few counts. This chain links TRBV5-1 with TRBJ2-6; TRBD1 aligns across 8 bases. Trimming at V came to 4 bases and at J to 1 base, leaving 13 bases not matched to a gene. The CDR3 extends over 19 amino acids. CDR1 and CDR2 from the germline V gene are SGHRS and YFSETQ. CDR3 DNA: TGCGCCAGCAGCCCGGGTACAGGGGGGATTCTTTCTGGGGCCAACGTCCTGACTTTC. This codes for CASSPGTGGILSGANVLTF.

The rearrangement joins TRBV19 to TRBJ2-1; 9 positions agree with TRBD2. The ends lost 0 bases at V and 3 bases at J; junction bases unmatched: 6. There are 17 residues in the CDR3. Germline values: CDR1 LNHDA, CDR2 SQIVND (reference sequence). The CDR3: CASSIDVASGIYNEQFF. In nucleotides, the CDR3 is TGTGCCAGTAGTATAGATGTGGCTAGCGGGATCTACAATGAGCAGTTCTTC. Full variable domain (rest looked up from reference TRBV19 and TRBJ2-1): DGGITQSPKYLFRKEGQNVTLSCEQNLNHDAMYWYRQDPGQGLRLIYYSQIVNDFQKGDIAEGYSVSREKKESFPLTVTSAQKNPTAFYLCASSIDVASGIYNEQFFGPGTRLTVL.

This clone was observed a handful of times. The genes are TRBV9 and TRBJ2-1; TRBD2 aligns across 8 bases. Looked up from germline, CDR1 is SGDLS and CDR2 is YYNGEE. This CDR3 is built from 15 residues. V was pared by 4 bases and J by 5 bases, with 8 bases of the junction left unmatched. CDR3: CASSSEAGADNEQFF. In nucleotides, the CDR3 is TGTGCCAGCAGCTCCGAAGCGGGAGCGGACAATGAGCAGTTCTTC.

This chain links TRBV5-1 with TRBJ1-5; 8 nucleotides agree with TRBD1. The V gene end was trimmed by 7 bases and the J gene end by 4 bases; junction bases not matched to a gene: 7. The CDR3 extends over 14 amino acids. Looked up from germline, CDR1 is SGHRS and CDR2 is YFSETQ. The CDR3 coding sequence is TGCGCCAGCGCCGGGACAGGCGTGAATCAGCCCCAGCATTTT. It specifies CASAGTGVNQPQHF.

This clone showed up just a few times. This sequence joins TRBV7-2 and TRBJ2-7; perhaps TRBD1 as D (6 bases). The CDR3 is made up of 14 amino acids. Germline V CDR1 and CDR2: SGHTA, FQGNSA. Between the trimmed V and J ends, which lost 6 bases and 3 bases, there was a span of 15 bases. Written as DNA, the CDR3 is TGTGCCAGCAGTCGCGACGGACAGCTCTACGAGCAGTACTTC. Translated, it gives CASSRDGQLYEQYF.

The rearrangement links TRBV6-4 to TRBJ1-2; tentative D call: TRBD1 (5 bases). Germline CDR1 and CDR2: MRHNA and SNTAGT. CDR3 length: 11 residues. The germline V and J ends were trimmed by 4 bases and 8 bases, with 8 bases remaining between them. Written as DNA, the CDR3 is TGTGCCAGCAGTGCACACAGGGGCTACACCTTC. Protein product: CASSAHRGYTF.

The chain uses TRBV10-3 and TRBJ2-5; the D gene is possibly TRBD2 (6 bases). The V gene's germline CDR1 is ENHRY and CDR2 SYGVKD. The length of the CDR3 is 15 residues. V lost 10 bases, J lost 3 bases, and 21 bases lay in between. CDR3 protein: CATRDFGSGKETQYF. CDR3 bases: TGTGCCACGAGGGACTTTGGGTCCGGCAAAGAGACCCAGTACTTC.

The rearrangement joins TRBV7-6 to TRBJ2-7, with D possibly TRBD2 on 5 matching bases. Trimming pared 1 base from V and 1 base from J, leaving 8 bases between. Per germline, CDR1 SGHVS and CDR2 FNYEAQ. The CDR3 has 14 amino acids. The CDR3 protein is CASSLGEGSYEQYF. CDR3 in DNA: TGTGCCAGCAGCTTAGGCGAGGGATCCTACGAGCAGTACTTC.

J is TRBJ2-2 and V is TRBV30; 8 bases align to TRBD2. The germline V gene encodes CDR1 GTSNPN and CDR2 SVGIG (reference sequence). Trimming cost V 3 bases and J 7 bases; bases outside gene matches: 4. This CDR3 has 13 amino acids. The CDR3 region is CAWSGGADGELFF. The CDR3 DNA sequence: TGTGCCTGGAGCGGGGGGGCTGACGGGGAGCTGTTTTTT.